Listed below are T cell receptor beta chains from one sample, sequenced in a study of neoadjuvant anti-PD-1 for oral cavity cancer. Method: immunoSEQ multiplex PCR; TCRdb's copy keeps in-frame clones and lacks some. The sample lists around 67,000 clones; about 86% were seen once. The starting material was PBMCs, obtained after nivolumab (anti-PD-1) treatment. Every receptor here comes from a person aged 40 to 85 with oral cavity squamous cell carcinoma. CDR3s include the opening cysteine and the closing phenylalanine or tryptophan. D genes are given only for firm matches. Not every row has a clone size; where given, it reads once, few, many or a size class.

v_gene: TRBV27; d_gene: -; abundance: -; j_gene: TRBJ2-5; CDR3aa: CASSVRARAETQYF; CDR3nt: TGTGCCAGCAGCGTCAGGGCCAGGGCAGAGACCCAGTACTTC
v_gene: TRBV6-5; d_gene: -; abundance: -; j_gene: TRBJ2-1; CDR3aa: CASRASGGGYNEQFF; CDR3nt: TGTGCCAGCAGGGCTAGCGGAGGGGGGTACAATGAGCAGTTCTTC
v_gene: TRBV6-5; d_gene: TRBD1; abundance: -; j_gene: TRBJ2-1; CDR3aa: CAVGQGGEQFF; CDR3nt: TGTGCCGTCGGACAGGGCGGAGAGCAGTTCTTC
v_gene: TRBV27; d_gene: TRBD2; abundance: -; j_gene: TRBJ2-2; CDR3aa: CASTHLGLARNTGELFF; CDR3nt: TGTGCCAGCACCCATCTCGGACTAGCGCGGAACACCGGGGAGCTGTTTTTT
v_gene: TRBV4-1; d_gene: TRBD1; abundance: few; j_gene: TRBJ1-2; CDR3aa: CASSKPGTGDPYGYTF; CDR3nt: TGCGCCAGCAGCAAACCCGGGACAGGGGATCCCTATGGCTACACCTTC
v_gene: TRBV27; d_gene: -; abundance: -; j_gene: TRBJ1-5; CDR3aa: CASSFWGQPQHF; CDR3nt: TGTGCCAGCAGTTTTTGGGGTCAGCCCCAGCATTTT
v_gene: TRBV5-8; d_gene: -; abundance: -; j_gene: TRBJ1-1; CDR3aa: CASSLGSRVNTEAFF; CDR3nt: TGTGCCAGCAGCTTGGGATCCAGGGTGAACACTGAAGCTTTCTTT
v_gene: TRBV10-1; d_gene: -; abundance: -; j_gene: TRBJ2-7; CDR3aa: CASSESWPTLEQYF; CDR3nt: TGCGCCAGCAGTGAGAGTTGGCCTACTCTCGAGCAGTACTTC
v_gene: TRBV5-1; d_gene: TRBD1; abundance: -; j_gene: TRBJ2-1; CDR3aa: CASSVDRGGLNEQFF; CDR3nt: TGCGCCAGCAGCGTTGACAGGGGAGGTCTCAATGAGCAGTTCTTC
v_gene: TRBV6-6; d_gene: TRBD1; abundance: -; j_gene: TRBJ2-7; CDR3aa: CASSPGQSYEQYF; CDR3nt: TGTGCCAGCAGTCCGGGACAGTCCTACGAGCAGTACTTC
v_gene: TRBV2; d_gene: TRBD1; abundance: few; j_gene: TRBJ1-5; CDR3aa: CASSEWTGLEPQHF; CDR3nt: TGTGCCAGCAGTGAGTGGACAGGCCTCGAGCCCCAGCATTTT
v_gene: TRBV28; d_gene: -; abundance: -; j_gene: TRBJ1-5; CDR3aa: CASSSSRVYSNQPQHF; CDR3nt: TGTGCCAGCAGTTCGTCCAGGGTATATAGCAATCAGCCCCAGCATTTT
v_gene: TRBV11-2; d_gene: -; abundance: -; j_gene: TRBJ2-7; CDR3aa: CASSQENSYEQYF; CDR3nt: TGTGCCAGCAGCCAGGAGAACTCCTACGAGCAGTACTTC
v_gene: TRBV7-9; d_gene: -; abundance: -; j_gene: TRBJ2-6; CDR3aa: CASSLSGTVRGANVLTF; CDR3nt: TGTGCCAGCAGCTTAAGTGGGACCGTACGTGGGGCCAACGTCCTGACTTTC
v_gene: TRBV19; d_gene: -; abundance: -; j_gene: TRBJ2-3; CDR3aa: CASTTNRVPDTQYF; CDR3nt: TGTGCCAGTACCACAAACAGGGTTCCGGATACGCAGTATTTT
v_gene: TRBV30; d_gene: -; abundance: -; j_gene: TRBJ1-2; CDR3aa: CAWNRAPRANYGYTF; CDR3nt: TGTGCCTGGAACAGGGCACCCCGGGCTAACTATGGCTACACCTTC
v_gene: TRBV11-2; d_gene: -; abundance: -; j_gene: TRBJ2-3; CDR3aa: CASSKDGELDTQYF; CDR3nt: TGTGCCAGCAGCAAGGACGGGGAGTTAGATACGCAGTATTTT
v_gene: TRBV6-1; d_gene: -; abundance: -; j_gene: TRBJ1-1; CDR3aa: CASSSGFEAFF; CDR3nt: TGTGCCAGCAGTTCAGGTTTTGAAGCTTTCTTT
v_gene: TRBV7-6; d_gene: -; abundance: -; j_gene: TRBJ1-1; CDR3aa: CASRDSYRATEAFF; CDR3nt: TGTGCCAGCAGAGATTCCTACAGGGCCACTGAAGCTTTCTTT
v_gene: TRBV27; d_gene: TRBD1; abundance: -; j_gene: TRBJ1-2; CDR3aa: CASSLYLSAGQGDYTF; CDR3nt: TGTGCCAGCAGTTTATATCTGTCTGCGGGACAGGGTGACTACACCTTC
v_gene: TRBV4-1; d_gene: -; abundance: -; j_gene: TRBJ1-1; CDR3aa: CASSHNRAGNTEAFF; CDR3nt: TGCGCCAGCAGCCATAACAGGGCCGGGAACACTGAAGCTTTCTTT
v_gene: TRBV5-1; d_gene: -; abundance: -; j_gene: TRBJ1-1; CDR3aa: CASSRGLIPNTEAFF; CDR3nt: TGCGCCAGCAGTAGGGGCTTAATCCCCAACACTGAAGCTTTCTTT
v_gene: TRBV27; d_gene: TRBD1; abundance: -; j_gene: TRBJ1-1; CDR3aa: CASKTGTANTEAFF; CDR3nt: TGTGCCAGCAAGACCGGGACAGCGAACACTGAAGCTTTCTTT
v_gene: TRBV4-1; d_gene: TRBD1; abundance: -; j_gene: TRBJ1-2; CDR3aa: CASSQWTGGGGGYTF; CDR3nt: TGCGCCAGCAGCCAATGGACAGGAGGGGGAGGTGGCTACACCTTC
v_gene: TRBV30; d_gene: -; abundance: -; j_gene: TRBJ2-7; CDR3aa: CAWSVQVGEGYEQYF; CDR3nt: TGTGCCTGGAGTGTACAAGTGGGAGAGGGCTACGAGCAGTACTTC
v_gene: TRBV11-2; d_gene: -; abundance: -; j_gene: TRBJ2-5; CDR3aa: CASSLGRETQYF; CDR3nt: TGTGCCAGCAGCTTAGGTCGGGAGACCCAGTACTTC
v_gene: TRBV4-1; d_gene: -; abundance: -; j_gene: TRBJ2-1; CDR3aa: CASSQASGQPNEQFF; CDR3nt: TGCGCCAGCAGCCAAGCCTCAGGTCAACCCAATGAGCAGTTCTTC
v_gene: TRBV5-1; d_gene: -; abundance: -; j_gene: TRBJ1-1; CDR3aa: CASKSGEWTEAFF; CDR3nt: TGCGCCAGTAAGTCAGGGGAGTGGACTGAAGCTTTCTTT
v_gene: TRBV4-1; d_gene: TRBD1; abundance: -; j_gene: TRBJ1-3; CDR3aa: CASSLQQGSSGNTIYF; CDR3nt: TGCGCCAGCAGCCTACAACAGGGGTCCTCTGGAAACACCATATATTTT
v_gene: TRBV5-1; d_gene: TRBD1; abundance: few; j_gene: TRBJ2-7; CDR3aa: CASSQVRDRGEQYF; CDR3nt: TGCGCCAGCAGCCAAGTCCGGGACAGGGGCGAGCAGTACTTC
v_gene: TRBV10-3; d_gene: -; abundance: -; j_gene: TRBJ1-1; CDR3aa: CAISESGQRITMNTEAFF; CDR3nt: TGTGCCATCAGTGAGTCAGGACAGAGAATAACGATGAACACTGAAGCTTTCTTT
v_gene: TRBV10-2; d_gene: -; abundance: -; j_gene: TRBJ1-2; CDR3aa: CASSKDSSNYGYTF; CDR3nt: TGCGCCAGTAGTAAGGACAGTTCTAACTATGGCTACACCTTC
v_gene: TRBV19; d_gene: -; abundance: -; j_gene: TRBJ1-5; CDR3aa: CASSDRQYSNQPQHF; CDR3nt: TGTGCCAGTAGCGACAGACAGTATAGCAATCAGCCCCAGCATTTT
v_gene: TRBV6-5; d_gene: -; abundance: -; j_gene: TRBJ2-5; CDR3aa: CASSYSFPAETQYF; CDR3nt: TGTGCCAGCAGTTACTCGTTTCCCGCGGAGACCCAGTACTTC
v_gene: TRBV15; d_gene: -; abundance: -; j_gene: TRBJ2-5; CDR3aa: CATSRVAGRSGTQYF; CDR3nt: TGTGCCACCAGCAGAGTCGCGGGGCGCTCGGGGACCCAGTACTTC
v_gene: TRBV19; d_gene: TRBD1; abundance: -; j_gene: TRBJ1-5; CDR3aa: CASGDRGNQPQHF; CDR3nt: TGTGCCAGTGGAGACAGGGGAAATCAGCCCCAGCATTTT
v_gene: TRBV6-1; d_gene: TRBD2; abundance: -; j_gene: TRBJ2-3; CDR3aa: CASSASPGLVADTQYF; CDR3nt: TGTGCCAGCAGTGCCTCTCCGGGACTAGTTGCAGATACGCAGTATTTT
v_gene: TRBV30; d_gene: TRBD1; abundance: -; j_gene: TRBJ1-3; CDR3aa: CACPTGVSGNTIYF; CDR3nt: TGTGCCTGCCCGACAGGGGTCTCTGGAAACACCATATATTTT
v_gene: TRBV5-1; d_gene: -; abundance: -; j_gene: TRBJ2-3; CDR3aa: CASRAGDSTDTQYF; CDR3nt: TGCGCCAGCAGGGCAGGGGATAGCACAGATACGCAGTATTTT
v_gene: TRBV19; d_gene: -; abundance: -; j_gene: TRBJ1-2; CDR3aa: CASSTGQGVYTF; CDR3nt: TGTGCCAGTAGTACAGGTCAGGGAGTCTACACCTTC
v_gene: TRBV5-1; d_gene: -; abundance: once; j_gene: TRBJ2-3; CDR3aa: CASSQSTDTQYF; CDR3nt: TGCGCCAGCAGCCAGAGCACAGATACGCAGTATTTT
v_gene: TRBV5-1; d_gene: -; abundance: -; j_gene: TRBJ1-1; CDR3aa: CASSSRGDAEAFF; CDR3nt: TGCGCCAGCAGCTCAAGGGGCGATGCTGAAGCTTTCTTT
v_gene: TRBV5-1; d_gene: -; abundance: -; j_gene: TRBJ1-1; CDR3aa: CASSPEGDPNTEAFF; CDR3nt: TGCGCCAGCAGCCCTGAGGGAGACCCGAACACTGAAGCTTTCTTT
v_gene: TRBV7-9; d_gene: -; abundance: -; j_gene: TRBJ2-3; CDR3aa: CASSLVIDTQYF; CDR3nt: TGTGCCAGCAGCTTAGTCATAGATACGCAGTATTTT
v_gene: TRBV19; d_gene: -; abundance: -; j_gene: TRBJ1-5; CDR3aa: CASSIQVHLNQPQHF; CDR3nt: TGTGCCAGTAGTATACAGGTCCACTTAAATCAGCCCCAGCATTTT
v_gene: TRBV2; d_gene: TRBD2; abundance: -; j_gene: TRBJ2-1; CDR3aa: CASTPLRGRSSYNEQFF; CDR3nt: TGTGCCAGCACTCCACTGCGGGGGAGGAGCTCCTACAATGAGCAGTTCTTC
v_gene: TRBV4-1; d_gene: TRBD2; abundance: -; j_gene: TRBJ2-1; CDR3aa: CASSPLGAGGPRYYNEQFF; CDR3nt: TGCGCCAGCAGCCCCCTCGGGGCGGGGGGGCCTCGCTACTACAATGAGCAGTTCTTC
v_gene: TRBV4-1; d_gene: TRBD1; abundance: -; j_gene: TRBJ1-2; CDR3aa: CASSHGTGVYGYTF; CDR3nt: TGCGCCAGCAGCCATGGGACAGGGGTTTATGGCTACACCTTC
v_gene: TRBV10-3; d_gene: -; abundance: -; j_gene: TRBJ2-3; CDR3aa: CAISESIAYFTTENTDTQYF; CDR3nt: TGTGCCATCAGTGAGTCGATAGCATACTTTACAACAGAAAACACAGATACGCAGTATTTT
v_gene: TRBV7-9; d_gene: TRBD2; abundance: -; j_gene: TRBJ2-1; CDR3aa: CASGGLAGDGEQFF; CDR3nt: TGTGCCAGTGGGGGGCTAGCGGGAGACGGTGAGCAGTTCTTC
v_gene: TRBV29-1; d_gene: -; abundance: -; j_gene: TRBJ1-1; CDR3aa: CSVQSGKDSEAFF; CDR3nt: TGCAGCGTCCAGAGCGGTAAGGACAGTGAAGCTTTCTTT